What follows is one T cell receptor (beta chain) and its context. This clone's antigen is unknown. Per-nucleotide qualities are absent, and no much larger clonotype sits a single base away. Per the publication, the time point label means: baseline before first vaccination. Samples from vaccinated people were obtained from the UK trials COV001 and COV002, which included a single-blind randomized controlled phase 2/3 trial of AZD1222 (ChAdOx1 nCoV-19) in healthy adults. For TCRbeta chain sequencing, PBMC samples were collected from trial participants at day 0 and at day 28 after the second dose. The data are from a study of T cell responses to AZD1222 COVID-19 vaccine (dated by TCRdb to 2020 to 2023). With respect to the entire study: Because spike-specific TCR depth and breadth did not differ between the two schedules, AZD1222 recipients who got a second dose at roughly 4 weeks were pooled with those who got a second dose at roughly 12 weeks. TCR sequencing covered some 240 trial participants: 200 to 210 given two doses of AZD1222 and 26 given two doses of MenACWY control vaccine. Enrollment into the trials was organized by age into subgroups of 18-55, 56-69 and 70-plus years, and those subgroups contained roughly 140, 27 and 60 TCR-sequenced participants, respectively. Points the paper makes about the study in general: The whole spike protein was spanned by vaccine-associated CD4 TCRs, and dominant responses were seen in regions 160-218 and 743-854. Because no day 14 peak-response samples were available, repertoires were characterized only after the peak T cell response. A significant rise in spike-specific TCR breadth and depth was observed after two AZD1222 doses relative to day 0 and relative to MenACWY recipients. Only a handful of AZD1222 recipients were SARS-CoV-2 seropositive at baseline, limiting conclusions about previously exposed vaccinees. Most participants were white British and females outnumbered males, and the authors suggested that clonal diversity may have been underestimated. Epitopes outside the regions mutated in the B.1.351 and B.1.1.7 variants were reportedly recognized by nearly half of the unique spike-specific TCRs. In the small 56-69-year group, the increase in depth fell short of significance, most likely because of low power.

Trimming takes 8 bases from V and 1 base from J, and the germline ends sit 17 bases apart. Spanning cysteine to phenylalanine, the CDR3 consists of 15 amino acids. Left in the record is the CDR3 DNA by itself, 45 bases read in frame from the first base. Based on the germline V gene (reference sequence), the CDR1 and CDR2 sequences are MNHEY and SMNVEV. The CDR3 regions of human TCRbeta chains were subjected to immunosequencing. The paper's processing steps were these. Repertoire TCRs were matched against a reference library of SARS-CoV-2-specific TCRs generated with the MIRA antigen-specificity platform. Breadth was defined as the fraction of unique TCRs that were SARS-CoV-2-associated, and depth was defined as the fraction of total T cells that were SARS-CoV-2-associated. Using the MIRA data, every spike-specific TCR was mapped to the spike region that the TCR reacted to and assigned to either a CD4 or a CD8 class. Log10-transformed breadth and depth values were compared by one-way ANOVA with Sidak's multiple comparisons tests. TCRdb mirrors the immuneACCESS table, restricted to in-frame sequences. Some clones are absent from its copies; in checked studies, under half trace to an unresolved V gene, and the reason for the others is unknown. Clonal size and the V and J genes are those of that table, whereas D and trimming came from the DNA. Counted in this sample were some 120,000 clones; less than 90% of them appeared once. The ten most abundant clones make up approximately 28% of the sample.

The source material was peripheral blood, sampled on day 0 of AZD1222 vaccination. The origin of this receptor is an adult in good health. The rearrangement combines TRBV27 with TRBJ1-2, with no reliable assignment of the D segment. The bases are TGTGCCAGCTCACCCGGAGTTTGGGATAACTATGGCTACACCTTC. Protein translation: CASSPGVWDNYGYTF.